Presented here are 27 T cell receptor beta chains from one specimen sequenced in a study of shared clonotypes between healthy human individuals. Sequencing used immunoSEQ multiplex PCR; TCRdb keeps in-frame clones, though not all of them. Of 900,000 to 1,200,000 clones listed, approximately 80% are singletons. The source material was memory CD4+ T cells from PBMCs. The subset: CD45RA-negative fraction. These receptors were collected from a man younger than 35 in good health. Some clones in this sample may be carry-over from other donors' samples.

The chain has TRBV6-1 and TRBJ1-5; 8 positions agree with TRBD1. The CDR3 sequence is 14 residues long. Germline values: CDR1 MNHNS, CDR2 SASEGT. V dropped 4 bases and J dropped 6; count of bases not matched to a gene: 5. CDR3 region: CASSVTGELQPQHF. The CDR3 DNA is TGTGCCAGCAGTGTGACAGGGGAACTTCAGCCCCAGCATTTT.

Points on this clone: At one of its ends the junction is not consistent with the germline gene, which may arise from a read error. The chain is built from TRBV6-5 and TRBJ1-1; D not certain. CDR3 size: 15 residues. The germline V gene has CDR1 MNHEY and CDR2 SVGAGI. This CDR3 is CASSYTIITNAEAFF. The DNA for the CDR3 is TGTGCCAGCAGTTACACGATTATAACGAACGCTGAAGCTTTCTTT.

The rearrangement uses TRBV2 and TRBJ1-4; 8 bases align to TRBD1. Germline CDR1 SNHLY, CDR2 FYNNEI. The V segment lost 2 bases and the J segment 4 bases; nucleotides outside the gene matches: 6. The CDR3 is made up of 16 amino acids. Here the CDR3 DNA reads TGTGCCAGCAGTGAATCAGGGACAGGTTTTAATGAAAAACTGTTTTTT. Translating it yields CASSESGTGFNEKLFF.

The chain carries TRBV5-4 and TRBJ2-3; TRBD2 aligns across 8 bases. The junction had 13 bases not matched to a gene; V was cut back by 3 bases and J by 4 bases. The CDR3 loop spans 17 amino acids. CDR1 is SGHNT, CDR2 YYREEE, per germline (reference sequence). CDR3 nucleotides: TGTGCCAGCAGCTCCCACACGGGAGGGATTAGGGCAGATACGCAGTATTTT. This encodes CASSSHTGGIRADTQYF.

The chain links TRBV7-7 to TRBJ2-5; D may be TRBD1 or TRBD2 (6 bases each). The CDR3 has 13 residues. Looked up from germline, CDR1 is SSHAT and CDR2 is FNYEAQ (reference sequence). With 5 bases removed from V and 1 base from J, the gap between germline ends came to 8 bases. Here the CDR3 reads CASSRGPQETQYF. In nucleotides, the CDR3 is TGTGCCAGCAGCCGGGGGCCCCAAGAGACCCAGTACTTC.

The sample holds many counts of this clone. The chain uses TRBV10-3 and TRBJ1-1, with no clear D. Trimming removed 4 bases from V and 1 base from J, with 7 bases in between. Germline assignment: CDR1 ENHRY and CDR2 SYGVKD. CDR3 size: 13 residues. This chain's CDR3 is CAISVTQNTEAFF. CDR3 nucleotides: TGTGCCATCAGTGTAACACAGAACACTGAAGCTTTCTTT.

This clone was recorded a few times. The rearrangement uses TRBV6-1 and TRBJ1-5; D unresolved. The CDR3 has 15 residues. V gave up 1 base and J gave up 6 bases, with 13 bases separating them. Germline V gene sequence: CDR1 MNHNS, CDR2 SASEGT. The CDR3 region is CASSEGWQSGQPQHF. The CDR3 DNA follows: TGTGCCAGCAGTGAAGGCTGGCAGTCGGGTCAGCCCCAGCATTTT.

This sequence joins TRBV7-2 and TRBJ2-1, with TRBD2 identical over 8 bases. V lost 6 bases and J lost 2; bases outside the gene matches: 3. The CDR3 is 14 amino acids. Germline V CDR1 and CDR2: SGHTA, FQGNSA. The chain's CDR3 is CASSHSGTYNEQFF. CDR3 nucleotides: TGTGCCAGCAGTCATAGCGGGACCTACAATGAGCAGTTCTTC. The variable domain in full, with the rest retrieved from reference TRBV7-2 and TRBJ2-1, is GAGVSQSPSNKVTEKGKDVELRCDPISGHTALYWYRQSLGQGLEFLIYFQGNSAPDKSGLPSDRFSAERTGGSVSTLTIQRTQQEDSAVYLCASSHSGTYNEQFFGPGTRLTVL.

This chain links TRBV7-2 with TRBJ2-7; TRBD1 might be the D (6 bases). CDR3 length equals 13 residues. The germline V gene has CDR1 SGHTA and CDR2 FQGNSA. Trimming stripped 9 bases from V and 1 base from J, with 13 bases between. The CDR3 loop reads CARTWGRSYEQYF. CDR3 DNA: TGTGCCAGAACTTGGGGGCGGTCCTACGAGCAGTACTTC.

J is TRBJ2-3 and V is TRBV18, with 8 bases fitting TRBD2. The length of the CDR3 is 16 residues. Germline V gene sequence: CDR1 KGHSH, CDR2 LQKENI. J gave up 0 bases and V 4 bases, and 6 bases lay outside the gene matches. CDR3 nucleotide sequence: TGTGCCAGCTCACGAGAAGCGGGAGTAAGCACAGATACGCAGTATTTT. The encoded protein is CASSREAGVSTDTQYF. The whole variable domain, filled in from reference TRBV18 and TRBJ2-3, reads NAGVMQNPRHLVRRRGQEARLRCSPMKGHSHVYWYRQLPEEGLKFMVYLQKENIIDESGMPKERFSAEFPKEGPSILRIQQVVRGDSAAYFCASSREAGVSTDTQYFGPGTRLTVL.

This chain joins TRBV18 and TRBJ1-1; D uncertain. CDR3 length: 12 amino acids. Trimming removed 2 bases at V and 7 bases at J, with 8 bases between. CDR1 and CDR2 from the germline V gene are KGHSH and LQKENI. The CDR3 DNA reads as TGTGCCAGCTCACCAGTGAGTAGTGAAGCTTTCTTT. Protein sequence: CASSPVSSEAFF.

This clone was counted only a few times. The chain is built from TRBV27 and TRBJ2-7, with 8 bases lining up with TRBD1. V was clipped by 5 bases and J by 4 bases; unmatched bases: 13. The germline gives CDR1 MNHEY, CDR2 SMNVEV (reference sequence). This CDR3 is built from 16 residues. CDR3 nucleotide sequence: TGTGCCAGCAGTCCGACCTGGACAGGGACGACGTACGAGCAGTACTTC. The encoded protein is CASSPTWTGTTYEQYF.

The chain carries TRBV9 and TRBJ1-4, with D possibly being TRBD1 (5 bases). Germline V gene lookup returns CDR1 SGDLS and CDR2 YYNGEE. V was trimmed by 0 bases and J by 2 bases, leaving 14 bases between them. This CDR3 contains 17 residues. In DNA form, the CDR3 reads TGTGCCAGCAGCGTAGGGCCAGGGCGAGGGACTAATGAAAAACTGTTTTTT. Its protein product is CASSVGPGRGTNEKLFF.

The gene calls are TRBV27 and TRBJ2-7, with D possibly TRBD1 on 6 matching bases. Germline assignment: CDR1 MNHEY and CDR2 SMNVEV (reference sequence). The V end was cut by 2 bases, the J end by 2 bases, with 16 bases between. There are 16 residues in the CDR3. CDR3 bases: TGTGCCAGCAGTTTAGGCCAACAGGGTTGGGCCTACGAGCAGTACTTC. As protein: CASSLGQQGWAYEQYF.

This clone has a count of ten or more. V gene TRBV9 combines with J gene TRBJ1-3; the D is unclear. The V gene lost 3 bases and the J gene lost 2 bases, with 15 bases spanning the gap. The CDR3 loop spans 16 amino acids. Germline V lookup: CDR1 SGDLS, CDR2 YYNGEE. The CDR3 reads CASSGGNQVAGNTIYF. CDR3 DNA sequence: TGTGCCAGCAGCGGAGGAAACCAGGTTGCTGGAAACACCATATATTTT.

The chain is built from TRBV7-9 and TRBJ2-3; possible D gene TRBD2, 5 bases. This CDR3 is 15 amino acids long. Trimming took off 5 bases at V and 0 bases at J, with 12 bases between the two ends. Per germline, CDR1 SEHNR and CDR2 FQNEAQ (reference sequence). The CDR3 region is CASSQAEVSTDTQYF. Here the CDR3 DNA reads TGTGCCAGCAGCCAGGCGGAGGTTAGCACAGATACGCAGTATTTT.

The CDR3 DNA sequence: TGTGCCAGCAGTTCACGAAATAGCGGGAGGGCCATCCAGACCCAGTACTTC. This translates into CASSSRNSGRAIQTQYF. The gene calls are TRBV11-2 and TRBJ2-5, with 11 bases lining up with TRBD2. The CDR3 length is 17 residues. In germline, CDR1 is SGHAT, CDR2 FQNNGV. V dropped 6 bases and J dropped 6; count of bases not matched to a gene: 15.

This clone has a single count. The chain is built from TRBV28 and TRBJ1-2; the match to TRBD1 covers 10 bases. V shed 4 bases and J 4 bases; nucleotides not matched to a gene: 3. CDR3 length equals 14 residues. The germline CDR1 and CDR2 sequences are MDHEN and SYDVKM. In DNA form, the CDR3 reads TGTGCCAGCAGTTCTGGACAGGGGGGCTATGGCTACACCTTC. This encodes CASSSGQGGYGYTF.

This clone was detected once. The chain has TRBV27 and TRBJ2-3; D is unresolved. CDR1 is MNHEY and CDR2 is SMNVEV in the germline V gene (reference sequence). The CDR3 consists of 11 residues. V was clipped by 7 bases and J by 6 bases, with 8 bases between them. The CDR3 coding sequence is TGTGCCAGCAATACTGGGGATACGCAGTATTTT. Residues: CASNTGDTQYF.

This clone was counted only a few times. The chain links TRBV29-1 to TRBJ1-2, with D hard to call. In germline, CDR1 is SQVTM, CDR2 ANQGSEA. The CDR3 runs 14 residues. The V end lost 0 bases, the J end lost 8 bases, and 16 bases lay between the germline ends. CDR3 sequence: CSVEEPGGAWGYTF. In DNA, the CDR3 is TGCAGCGTTGAAGAACCGGGAGGTGCCTGGGGCTACACCTTC. Based on the CDR3 plus reference TRBV29-1 and TRBJ1-2, the full variable domain is SAVISQKPSRDICQRGTSLTIQCQVDSQVTMMFWYRQQPGQSLTLIATANQGSEATYESGFVIDKFPISRPNLTFSTLTVSNMSPEDSSIYLCSVEEPGGAWGYTFGSGTRLTVV.

This clone was counted a few times. Other nucleotide sequences in the sample specify the same CDR3. The V call is TRBV5-1, the J call TRBJ2-3; D not resolved. The germline V and J ends were trimmed by 3 bases and 2 bases, with 13 bases remaining between them. The germline V gene has CDR1 SGHRS and CDR2 YFSETQ. The CDR3 contains 15 residues. The CDR3 reads CASSSGSGYTDTQYF. The CDR3 region has the DNA TGCGCCAGCAGCTCGGGCTCCGGTTACACAGATACGCAGTATTTT.

The chain has TRBV6-6 and TRBJ1-1, with D maybe TRBD1 (5 bases). This CDR3 is built from 14 residues. The germline CDR1 and CDR2 sequences are MNHNY and SVGAGI (reference sequence). V was clipped by 6 bases and J by 2 bases, with 13 bases between them. The CDR3 protein is CASRPPTVNTEAFF. CDR3 sequence (DNA): TGTGCCAGCAGACCCCCGACAGTTAACACTGAAGCTTTCTTT.

The V call is TRBV4-1, the J call TRBJ1-5; 7 bases map to TRBD1. The CDR3 length is 17 residues. CDR1 and CDR2 (germline): MGHRA, YSYEKL. V gave up 2 bases and J gave up 1 base; unmatched junction bases: 8. The DNA of the CDR3 is TGCGCCAGCAGCCAACCCTACAGGGGAAAGAGCAATCAGCCCCAGCATTTT. The encoded protein is CASSQPYRGKSNQPQHF.

The chain is built from TRBV7-2 and TRBJ2-5; tentatively, D is TRBD2 (6 bases). The DNA end is a closer match to TRBJ2-7, so the J assignment may be wrong. CDR1 is SGHTA and CDR2 is FQGNSA in the germline V gene. This CDR3 is built from 14 residues. The CDR3 nucleotides read TGTGCCAGCAGCTTAGCGGTGGGAGGCTACGAGCAGTACTTC. This codes for CASSLAVGGYEQYF.

The count of this clone is one. The chain couples TRBV9 to TRBJ1-1; TRBD1 agrees at 8 bases. The CDR3 has 14 residues. V was clipped by 1 base and J by 4 bases; unmatched bases: 3. In germline, CDR1 is SGDLS, CDR2 YYNGEE. CDR3 region: CASSVSDRVTEAFF. CDR3 coding DNA: TGTGCCAGCAGCGTATCGGACAGGGTCACTGAAGCTTTCTTT.

V usage is TRBV5-1 and J usage is TRBJ2-7; D not resolved. The CDR3 covers 15 residues. Germline CDR1 reads SGHRS; CDR2 reads YFSETQ. Trimming shortened V by 0 bases and J by 2 bases, and 12 bases separated the two germline ends. Written as DNA, the CDR3 is TGCGCCAGCAGCTTGGGCGTCAGCGAAGCCTACGAGCAGTACTTC. It is translated as CASSLGVSEAYEQYF.

This clone was picked up one time. The chain couples TRBV11-2 to TRBJ2-2, with D perhaps matching TRBD2 (6 bases). Germline assignment: CDR1 SGHAT and CDR2 FQNNGV. V was pared by 5 bases and J by 7 bases, with 17 bases between. The CDR3 has 15 amino acids. This chain's CDR3 is CASSPLRGGYGELFF. As DNA, the CDR3 is TGTGCCAGCAGCCCCTTGCGGGGAGGTTACGGGGAGCTGTTTTTT.